This T cell receptor (beta chain) was recovered during a study of CDR3 diversity in severe acne. Only a few counts were recorded for this clonotype. Looked up from germline, CDR1 is MNHEY and CDR2 is SVGAGI. Trimming left V 6 bases short and J 10 bases short, with 13 bases between. This CDR3 comprises 13 residues. Via MiXCR, TCRdb re-called the PCR reads, giving one row per CDR3 protein. The data show around 91,000 distinct CDR3 sequences, 51% seen once. Sequencing was done on a sample of blood. The chain combines TRBV6-5 with TRBJ1-6, with D maybe TRBD1 (6 bases). The receptor's source is a male donor in good health, without acne. The CDR3 loop is CASSDRWSSPLHF. The CDR3 DNA sequence: TGTGCCAGCAGCGACAGGTGGAGCTCACCCCTCCACTTT.